Below, 5 T cell receptor beta chains from the same sample are listed, as sequenced in a study of blood T cell repertoires in COVID-19. The data were produced by immunoSEQ multiplex PCR, yet TCRdb's version contains in-frame clones alone and is incomplete. The data hold 95,000 to 110,000 clones, with approximately 88% observed a single time. The sequenced material came from peripheral blood. The receptors come from a human donor in a cohort sampled during active COVID-19.

The V and J genes are TRBV4-3 and TRBJ1-3; D is ambiguous. Germline CDR1 and CDR2: LGHNA and YSLEER. The CDR3 contains 16 residues. V was shortened by 0 bases and J by 0 bases, with 9 bases between the two germline ends. The CDR3 here is CASSQDAPNSGNTIYF. Here the CDR3 DNA reads TGCGCCAGCAGCCAAGATGCGCCCAACTCTGGAAACACCATATATTTT.

The chain couples TRBV9 to TRBJ2-5, with 11 bases aligning to TRBD2. This CDR3 is built from 16 residues. Germline CDR1 and CDR2: SGDLS and YYNGEE. V gave up 3 bases and J gave up 4 bases; unmatched junction bases: 8. CDR3 coding DNA: TGTGCCAGCAGCGCTGGTGGGCTAGCGGGGGGAGAGACCCAGTACTTC. This gives the protein CASSAGGLAGGETQYF.

The chain couples TRBV21-1 to TRBJ2-3; the table gives TRBD1 as D, unverified against the DNA. TRBV21-1 represents a pseudogene. This CDR3 region has 17 residues. The chain's CDR3 is CASSKGPPRHPTDTQYF. CDR3 sequence (DNA): TGTGCCAGCAGCAAAGGTCCCCCCAGGCATCCCACAGATACGCAGTATTTT.

The chain is built from TRBV18 and TRBJ2-5; D is uncertain. The CDR3 covers 13 residues. The V end was cut by 0 bases, the J end by 2 bases, with 4 bases between. The germline V gene encodes CDR1 KGHSH and CDR2 LQKENI. In DNA form, the CDR3 reads TGTGCCAGCTCACCACCGAGTCAAGAGACCCAGTACTTC. It specifies CASSPPSQETQYF.

CDR3 sequence reads: CASSPDPGANSPLHF. The CDR3 nucleotides are TGCGCCAGCAGCCCGGACCCAGGGGCTAATTCACCCCTCCACTTT. The rearrangement uses TRBV5-1 and TRBJ1-6; a weak D match, TRBD1 (6 bases). V was cut by 4 bases and J by 6 bases, with 14 bases left in between. Per germline, CDR1 SGHRS and CDR2 YFSETQ. The CDR3 has 15 residues.